The 17 T cell receptor beta chains reported below all come from one sample, sequenced in a study of shared clonotypes between healthy human individuals. Sequencing was performed with immunoSEQ multiplex PCR; in TCRdb, only in-frame clones are kept and a portion is missing. The table includes just over 2,000,000 clones, 90% to 95% detected once. The sample taken for sequencing was naive CD4+ T cells sorted from blood. The subset was: CD45RA+ positively selected. Every receptor here comes from a young man in good health.

This sequence joins TRBV5-4 and TRBJ2-1, with 9 bases aligning to TRBD1. Looked up from germline, CDR1 is SGHNT and CDR2 is YYREEE (reference sequence). V dropped 1 base and J dropped 3; count of bases not matched to a gene: 2. The CDR3 loop spans 15 amino acids. Here the CDR3 reads CASSLTGGVYNEQFF. The DNA of the CDR3 is TGTGCCAGCAGCTTGACAGGGGGCGTCTACAATGAGCAGTTCTTC.

J is TRBJ2-2 and V is TRBV7-6; 11 bases are shared with TRBD2. Germline trimming cut 8 bases from V and 7 bases from J; bases unmatched to any gene: 12. From germline, CDR1 is SGHVS and CDR2 FNYEAQ. This CDR3 contains 16 residues. The CDR3 bases are TGTGCCAGCCTGAGAGGGACTAGCGGCCTGGACGGGGAGCTGTTTTTT. Its translation is CASLRGTSGLDGELFF. The variable domain in full, with the rest retrieved from reference TRBV7-6 and TRBJ2-2, is GAGVSQSPRYKVTKRGQDVALRCDPISGHVSLYWYRQALGQGPEFLTYFNYEAQQDKSGLPNDRFSAERPEGSISTLTIQRTEQRDSAMYRCASLRGTSGLDGELFFGEGSRLTVL.

The J gene is TRBJ2-3, the V gene TRBV10-2, with 7 nucleotides matching TRBD1. The germline V gene has CDR1 WSHSY and CDR2 SAAADI. CDR3 length equals 12 residues. Trimming took 8 bases from V and 2 from J; bases not matched to a gene: 1. The DNA of the CDR3 is TGCGCCAGCGGGACAGCCACAGATACGCAGTATTTT. Amino acids: CASGTATDTQYF.

The chain has TRBV4-3 and TRBJ2-2; D unresolved. The CDR3 covers 13 residues. Germline V gives CDR1 LGHNA, CDR2 YSLEER. Trimming cost V 4 bases and J 6 bases, with 9 bases left between them. CDR3 residues: CASSPRIAGELFF. CDR3 nucleotides: TGCGCCAGCAGCCCCCGAATTGCCGGGGAGCTGTTTTTT.

The table lists this clone with a few counts. This rearrangement joins TRBV19 to TRBJ1-2, with a tentative D call TRBD1 (5 bases). CDR1 and CDR2 (germline): LNHDA, SQIVND (reference sequence). This CDR3 has 13 residues. Trimming took 3 bases from V and 2 from J, leaving 7 bases between them. The CDR3 DNA reads as TGTGCCAGTAGTATGGCAGGGAACTATGGCTACACCTTC. Its protein product is CASSMAGNYGYTF.

In this sample, this clone turned up once. The chain combines TRBV18 with TRBJ2-5; unclear D gene. The CDR3 spans 15 residues. The ends were cut back, 1 base at V and 0 bases at J, with 9 bases in the middle. CDR1 is KGHSH, CDR2 LQKENI, per germline. CDR3 sequence: CASSPLATYQETQYF. The CDR3 DNA reads TGTGCCAGCTCACCACTCGCAACGTACCAAGAGACCCAGTACTTC.

The chain is built from TRBV19 and TRBJ1-1; D not certain. Germline V lookup: CDR1 LNHDA, CDR2 SQIVND (reference sequence). This CDR3 is built from 13 residues. The V end was cut by 3 bases, the J end by 0 bases, with 5 bases between. CDR3 DNA: TGTGCCAGTAGTATCTCCATGAACACTGAAGCTTTCTTT. This codes for CASSISMNTEAFF.

The chain has TRBV19 and TRBJ2-7; 10 nucleotides agree with TRBD1. The germline gives CDR1 LNHDA, CDR2 SQIVND (reference sequence). The junction had 13 bases not matched to a gene; V was cut back by 4 bases and J by 7 bases. The CDR3 loop spans 16 amino acids. The CDR3 DNA follows: TGTGCCAGTAGTACCTTGACAGGGGGCGGCAAGAGGGAGCAGTACTTC. This encodes CASSTLTGGGKREQYF.

This clone was observed a handful of times. The chain combines TRBV7-3 with TRBJ2-1; weak D call: TRBD2 (6 bases). CDR3 size: 15 residues. The germline V gene encodes CDR1 SGHTA and CDR2 FQGTGA. V was trimmed by 1 base and J by 4 bases, leaving 11 bases between them. The CDR3, as DNA: TGTGCCAGCAGCTTAAACGGGGGAGCTTACAATGAGCAGTTCTTC. Translated: CASSLNGGAYNEQFF.

J is TRBJ2-3 and V is TRBV18, with a tentative D call TRBD1 (5 bases). Trimming took 3 bases from V and 2 from J, leaving 15 bases between them. Germline lookup yields CDR1 KGHSH and CDR2 LQKENI. The CDR3 totals 16 residues. Written as DNA, the CDR3 is TGTGCCAGCTCACCCTCCAGGGTTTCACCCACAGATACGCAGTATTTT. Its protein is CASSPSRVSPTDTQYF.

CDR3 in amino acids: CASSPPGTGVGKLFF. The CDR3 DNA reads TGTGCCAGCAGTCCACCCGGGACAGGGGTGGGAAAACTGTTTTTT. The V gene is TRBV28, the J gene TRBJ1-4, with 10 nucleotides matching TRBD1. V was clipped by 5 bases and J by 10 bases; unmatched bases: 10. The CDR3 is made up of 15 amino acids. Looked up from germline, CDR1 is MDHEN and CDR2 is SYDVKM.

A note on this clone: A clone one base away is much larger, so this may be a read error. The chain uses TRBV18 and TRBJ2-7; the D gene is possibly TRBD2 (7 bases). The CDR3 runs 13 residues. The germline CDR1 and CDR2 sequences are KGHSH and LQKENI. The CDR3 DNA reads as TGTACCAGCTCACCAAGGGGGGGCAACGAGCAGTACTTC. Encoded protein: CTSSPRGGNEQYF.

The genes are TRBV7-2 and TRBJ1-4, with a weak D call TRBD1 (5 bases). With 6 bases removed from V and 8 bases from J, the gap between germline ends came to 13 bases. Per germline, CDR1 SGHTA and CDR2 FQGNSA. The length of the CDR3 is 13 residues. In DNA, the CDR3 is TGTGCCAGCAGACCGGGGGGGATCGAAAAACTGTTTTTT. Protein product: CASRPGGIEKLFF.

The chain links TRBV7-8 to TRBJ2-5; D gene unclear. Germline-derived CDR1 and CDR2 are SGHVS and FQNEAQ. The CDR3 loop spans 15 amino acids. The V end lost 3 bases, the J end lost 0 bases, and 11 bases lay between the germline ends. CDR3 coding DNA: TGTGCCAGCAGCTTGCGGCCATTGTACCAAGAGACCCAGTACTTC. Residues: CASSLRPLYQETQYF.

This chain uses TRBV13 with TRBJ2-1; D is ambiguous. Germline-derived CDR1 and CDR2 are PRHDT and FYEKMQ (reference sequence). V lost 1 base and J 6 bases, leaving 13 bases between the germline ends. The CDR3 consists of 15 residues. The CDR3 region has the DNA TGTGCCAGCAGCTTAGACCCCGGCTTCCCCAATGAGCAGTTCTTC. It codes for CASSLDPGFPNEQFF.

The chain couples TRBV5-1 to TRBJ2-6; D gene uncertain. The CDR3 has 17 amino acids. The V and J ends lost 1 base and 0 bases respectively, with 11 bases between them. CDR1 and CDR2 (germline): SGHRS, YFSETQ. The CDR3 region has the DNA TGCGCCAGCAGCTTGCGGCAGGCAAACTCTGGGGCCAACGTCCTGACTTTC. Protein: CASSLRQANSGANVLTF.

This clone was detected a few times. The CDR3 protein is CASSLAGRSALWRGYTF. DNA of the CDR3: TGTGCCAGCAGTTTGGCCGGGAGGTCCGCGCTTTGGCGAGGCTACACCTTC. The chain uses TRBV27 and TRBJ1-2; D gene unclear. The CDR3 has 17 residues. Germline values: CDR1 MNHEY, CDR2 SMNVEV (reference sequence). V was trimmed by 3 bases and J by 8 bases, leaving 25 bases between them.